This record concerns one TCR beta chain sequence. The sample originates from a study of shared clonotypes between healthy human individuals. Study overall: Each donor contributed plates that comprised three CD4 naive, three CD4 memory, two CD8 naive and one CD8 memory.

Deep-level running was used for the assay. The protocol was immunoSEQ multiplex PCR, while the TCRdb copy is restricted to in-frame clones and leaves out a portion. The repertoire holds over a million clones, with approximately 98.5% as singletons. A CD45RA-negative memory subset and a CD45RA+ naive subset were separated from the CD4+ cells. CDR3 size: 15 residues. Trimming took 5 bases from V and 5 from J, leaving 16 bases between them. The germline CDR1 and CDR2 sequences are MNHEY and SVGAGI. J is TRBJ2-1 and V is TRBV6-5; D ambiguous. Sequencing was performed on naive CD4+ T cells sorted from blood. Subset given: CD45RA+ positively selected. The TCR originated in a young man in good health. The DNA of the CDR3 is TGTGCCAGCAGTCCCATGCGTCGGGTTAACAATGAGCAGTTCTTC. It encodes CASSPMRRVNNEQFF.